These T cell receptor beta chains were read from a single sample in a study of tumor T cells in aggressive B-cell lymphoma. Assay: immunoSEQ multiplex PCR; the TCRdb copy retains only in-frame clones and omits some. The data hold 2,000 to 2,500 clones, with about 90% observed a single time. Specimen: tumor tissue. The receptors originated from an adult with diffuse large B cell lymphoma. The CDR3 runs from the conserved cysteine through the conserved F or W. A D gene is named only where the DNA matches it firmly.

V: TRBV5-6; D: NA; J: TRBJ2-3; length: 16; CDR3: CASRERVFSTTDTQYF; DNA: TGTGCCAGCAGGGAACGGGTGTTTTCAACCACAGATACGCAGTATTTT
V: TRBV5-1; D: TRBD1; J: TRBJ2-1; length: 16; CDR3: CTSSLTGTGAHNEQFF; DNA: TGCACCAGCAGCTTAACCGGGACAGGGGCGCACAATGAGCAGTTCTTC
V: TRBV20-1; D: NA; J: TRBJ2-7; length: 11; CDR3: CSAPGHHEQYF; DNA: TGCAGTGCCCCGGGACACCACGAGCAGTACTTC
V: TRBV18; D: NA; J: TRBJ2-3; length: 17; CDR3: CASSPIGRVGDTDTQYF; DNA: TGTGCCAGCTCACCAATCGGCAGGGTCGGAGACACAGATACGCAGTATTTT
V: TRBV4-1; D: NA; J: TRBJ2-1; length: 15; CDR3: CASSPRDSGYNEQFF; DNA: TGCGCCAGCAGCCCGCGGGACAGCGGCTACAATGAGCAGTTCTTC
V: TRBV15; D: NA; J: TRBJ1-2; length: 14; CDR3: CATSGAAGSYGYTF; DNA: TGTGCCACCAGCGGGGCAGCAGGGTCTTATGGCTACACCTTC
V: TRBV7-6; D: NA; J: TRBJ2-3; length: 17; CDR3: CASSLISPGGRTDTQYF; DNA: TGTGCCAGCAGCTTAATTTCGCCAGGGGGGCGCACAGATACGCAGTATTTT
V: TRBV27; D: NA; J: TRBJ2-5; length: 14; CDR3: CASSSPGTQETQYF; DNA: TGTGCCAGCAGTTCACCCGGGACACAAGAGACCCAGTACTTC
V: TRBV11-2; D: TRBD1; J: TRBJ1-1; length: 14; CDR3: CASSAGQLTIEAFF; DNA: TGTGCCAGCAGCGCGGGACAGCTTACCATTGAAGCTTTCTTT
V: TRBV28; D: NA; J: TRBJ2-7; length: 13; CDR3: CASSLSPPSEQYF; DNA: TGTGCCAGCAGTTTATCCCCCCCTAGTGAGCAGTACTTC
V: TRBV18; D: NA; J: TRBJ1-1; length: 13; CDR3: CASSPRSNTEAFF; DNA: TGTGCCAGCTCACCCAGAAGTAACACTGAAGCTTTCTTT
V: TRBV28; D: TRBD1; J: TRBJ1-1; length: 16; CDR3: CASSPGTGGGNTEAFF; DNA: TGTGCCAGCAGTCCCGGGACAGGGGGTGGAAACACTGAAGCTTTTTTT
V: TRBV5-5; D: NA; J: TRBJ1-2; length: 13; CDR3: CASSLVLSGGYTF; DNA: TGTGCCAGCAGCTTGGTCTTAAGCGGGGGCTACACCTTC
V: TRBV29-1; D: NA; J: TRBJ1-4; length: 16; CDR3: CSAGGLLQGVNEKLFF; DNA: TGCAGCGCCGGGGGTCTTCTGCAGGGAGTAAATGAAAAACTGTTTTTT
V: TRBV14; D: NA; J: TRBJ1-1; length: 14; CDR3: CASSIGQLNTEAFF; DNA: TGTGCCAGCAGCATTGGACAGTTGAACACTGAAGCTTTCTTT
V: TRBV5-4; D: NA; J: TRBJ1-2; length: 11; CDR3: CASSLGHGYTF; DNA: TGTGCCAGCAGCTTGGGGCATGGCTACACCTTC
V: TRBV9; D: TRBD1; J: TRBJ1-5; length: 15; CDR3: CASSVTGTGVQPQHF; DNA: TGTGCCAGCAGCGTGACCGGGACAGGGGTTCAGCCCCAGCATTTT
V: TRBV7-3; D: NA; J: TRBJ2-1; length: 18; CDR3: CASSPFIPSGELRNEQFF; DNA: TGTGCCAGCAGCCCATTTATTCCCTCGGGAGAGCTCCGCAATGAGCAGTTCTTC
V: TRBV28; D: NA; J: TRBJ1-1; length: 12; CDR3: CASSLFQAEAFF; DNA: TGTGCCAGCAGTTTATTCCAGGCAGAAGCTTTCTTT
V: TRBV6-1; D: NA; J: TRBJ2-7; length: 12; CDR3: CASSVYSYEQYF; DNA: TGTGCCAGCAGTGTTTACAGCTACGAGCAGTACTTC
V: TRBV9; D: TRBD1; J: TRBJ1-2; length: 19; CDR3: CASSATRTGHPFSNYGYTF; DNA: TGTGCCAGCAGCGCGACCCGGACAGGGCATCCCTTCTCTAACTATGGCTACACCTTC
V: TRBV7-2; D: TRBD1; J: TRBJ2-7; length: 13; CDR3: CASRVDRDYEQYF; DNA: TGTGCCAGCAGAGTCGACAGGGACTACGAGCAGTACTTC
V: TRBV18; D: TRBD1; J: TRBJ1-4; length: 14; CDR3: CASSPFGQGGKLFF; DNA: TGTGCCAGCTCACCCTTCGGACAGGGAGGAAAACTGTTTTTT
V: TRBV19; D: TRBD1; J: TRBJ1-5; length: 16; CDR3: CASSASGTGDNQPQHF; DNA: TGTGCCAGTAGTGCCTCCGGGACAGGGGACAATCAGCCCCAGCATTTT
V: TRBV9; D: TRBD1; J: TRBJ1-2; length: 15; CDR3: CASSPAPGQGNGYTF; DNA: TGTGCCAGCAGCCCAGCTCCGGGACAGGGCAATGGCTACACCTTC